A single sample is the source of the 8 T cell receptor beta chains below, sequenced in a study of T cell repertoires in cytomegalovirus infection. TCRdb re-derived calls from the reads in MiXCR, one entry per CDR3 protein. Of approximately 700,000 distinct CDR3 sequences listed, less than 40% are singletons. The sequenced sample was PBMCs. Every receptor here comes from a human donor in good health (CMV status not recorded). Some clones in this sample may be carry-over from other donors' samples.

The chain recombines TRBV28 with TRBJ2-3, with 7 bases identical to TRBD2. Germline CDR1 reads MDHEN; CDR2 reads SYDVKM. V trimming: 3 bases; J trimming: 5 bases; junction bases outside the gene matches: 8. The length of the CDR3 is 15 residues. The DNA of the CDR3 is TGTGCCAGCAGTTTCGGGGCCACGGGGGGAGATACGCAGTATTTT. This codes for CASSFGATGGDTQYF.

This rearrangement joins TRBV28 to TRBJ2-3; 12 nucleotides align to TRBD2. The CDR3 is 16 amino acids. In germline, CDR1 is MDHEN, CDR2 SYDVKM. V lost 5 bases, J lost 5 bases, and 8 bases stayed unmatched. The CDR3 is CASSPRTSGTGDTQYF. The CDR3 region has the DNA TGTGCCAGCAGTCCCAGGACTAGCGGGACTGGAGATACGCAGTATTTT.

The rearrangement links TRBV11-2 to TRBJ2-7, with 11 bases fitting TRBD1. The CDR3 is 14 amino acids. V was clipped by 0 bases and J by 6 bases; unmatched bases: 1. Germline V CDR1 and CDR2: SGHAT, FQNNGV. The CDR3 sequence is CASSLDGTGGEQYF. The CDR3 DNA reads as TGTGCCAGCAGCTTAGATGGGACAGGGGGCGAGCAGTACTTC.

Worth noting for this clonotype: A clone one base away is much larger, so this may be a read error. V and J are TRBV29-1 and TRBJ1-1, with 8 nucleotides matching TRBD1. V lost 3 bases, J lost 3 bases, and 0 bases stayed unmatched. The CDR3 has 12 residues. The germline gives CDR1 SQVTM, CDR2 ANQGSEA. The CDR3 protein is CSVDRGHTEAFF. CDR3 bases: TGCAGCGTTGACAGGGGGCACACTGAAGCTTTCTTT. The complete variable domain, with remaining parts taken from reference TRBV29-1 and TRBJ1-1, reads SAVISQKPSRDICQRGTSLTIQCQVDSQVTMMFWYRQQPGQSLTLIATANQGSEATYESGFVIDKFPISRPNLTFSTLTVSNMSPEDSSIYLCSVDRGHTEAFFGQGTRLTVV.

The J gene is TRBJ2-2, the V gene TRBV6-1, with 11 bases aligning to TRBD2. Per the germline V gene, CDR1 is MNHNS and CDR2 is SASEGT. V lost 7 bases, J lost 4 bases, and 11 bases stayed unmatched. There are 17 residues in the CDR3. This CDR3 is CASTLGVLAGGTGELFF. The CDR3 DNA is TGTGCCAGCACCCTTGGGGTGCTAGCGGGAGGCACCGGGGAGCTGTTTTTT.

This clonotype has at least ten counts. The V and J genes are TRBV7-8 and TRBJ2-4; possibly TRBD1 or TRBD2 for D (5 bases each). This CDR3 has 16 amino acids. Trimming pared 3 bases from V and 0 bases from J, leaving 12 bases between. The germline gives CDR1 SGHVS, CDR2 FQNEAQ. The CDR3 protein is CASSFEGPLAKNIQYF. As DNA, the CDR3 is TGTGCCAGCAGCTTTGAGGGGCCCCTAGCCAAAAACATTCAGTACTTC.

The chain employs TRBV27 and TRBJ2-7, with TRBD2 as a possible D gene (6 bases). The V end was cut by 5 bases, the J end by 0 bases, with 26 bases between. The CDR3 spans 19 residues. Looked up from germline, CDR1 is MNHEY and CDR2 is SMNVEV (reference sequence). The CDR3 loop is CASSRAHGTAKGSSYEQYF. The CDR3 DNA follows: TGTGCCAGCAGTCGAGCCCACGGGACTGCCAAAGGGTCCTCCTACGAGCAGTACTTC.

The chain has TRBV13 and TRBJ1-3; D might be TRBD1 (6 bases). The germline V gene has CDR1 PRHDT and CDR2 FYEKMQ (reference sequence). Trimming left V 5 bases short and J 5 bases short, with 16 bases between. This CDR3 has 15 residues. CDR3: CASSPPGGERNTIYF. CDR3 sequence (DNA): TGTGCCAGCAGCCCCCCGGGGGGCGAAAGAAACACCATATATTTT.